This is a list of T cell receptor beta chains from one sample in a study of cytomegalovirus exposure and HLA in healthy donors. TCRdb keeps only in-frame clones here, not all; method: immunoSEQ multiplex PCR. The top ten hold roughly 13% of the sample, which has roughly 120,000 clones, 65% to 80% seen once. Sequenced sample: PBMCs. The receptors shown here come from a woman aged 60-75 years in good health and CMV-seropositive. Both conserved end residues are part of each CDR3. The order of the fields is clone size, D gene, J gene, V gene, CDR3 DNA, CDR3 protein. The D gene is left open where the match is weak. Where a row states a size, it is once, few, many or the class of an expanded clone; other rows omit it.

- | TRBD1 | TRBJ1-1 | TRBV5-1 | TGCGCCAGCAGCACAGGGACAGTGCACACTGAAGCTTTCTTT | CASSTGTVHTEAFF
- | - | TRBJ1-2 | TRBV20-1 | TGCAGTGCTAGTATCCTGGAGCTCACCTTC | CSASILELTF
- | - | TRBJ2-1 | TRBV16 | TGTGCCAGCAGCCTCAACCGCGGAGGGCTAGCTGGGAATGAGCAGTTCTTC | CASSLNRGGLAGNEQFF
- | TRBD1 | TRBJ2-1 | TRBV5-1 | TGCGCCAGCAGCGGAGGGACAGGGGTTGGTTCCTACAATGAGCAGTTCTTC | CASSGGTGVGSYNEQFF
- | - | TRBJ2-7 | TRBV2 | TGTGCCAGCAGTGAGGTCAGGGCCTATGAGCAGTACTTC | CASSEVRAYEQYF
- | - | TRBJ2-7 | TRBV2 | TGTGCCAGCAGCTGGGATTGGCAATCGGGGGAGCAGTGCTTC | CASSWDWQSGEQCF
- | TRBD1 | TRBJ2-3 | TRBV6-5 | TGTGCCAGCAGTTGCCGGGACAGCTTAACAGATACGCAGTATTTT | CASSCRDSLTDTQYF
- | - | TRBJ2-4 | TRBV5-1 | TGCGCCAGCAGCTTCGACATGGGTCTCACCACTAGTACAACCAAAAACAGTCAGTACTTC | CASSFDMGLTTSTTKNSQYF
- | - | TRBJ2-7 | TRBV5-8 | TGTGCCAGCAGCTATCGGACTTCCTACGAGCAGTACTTC | CASSYRTSYEQYF
- | TRBD1 | TRBJ2-7 | TRBV4-3 | TGCGCCAGCAGCCAAGGTCCGGGACAGCCCTACGAGCAGTACTTC | CASSQGPGQPYEQYF
- | TRBD2 | TRBJ2-5 | TRBV9 | TGTGCCAGCAGCCTGGCGGGGACTAGACGAGAGACCCAGTACTTC | CASSLAGTRRETQYF
- | - | TRBJ1-2 | TRBV2 | TGTGCCAGCAGTGAACGGGGAACTAACTATGGCTACACCTTC | CASSERGTNYGYTF
- | TRBD2 | TRBJ2-1 | TRBV6-1 | TGTGCCAGCAGTGCCAGTACTAGCGGGGGGGCGTATGAGCAGTTCTTC | CASSASTSGGAYEQFF
- | - | TRBJ1-2 | TRBV14 | TGTGCCAGCAGCCAGGGACTGCAGCACTATGGCTACACCTTC | CASSQGLQHYGYTF
few | TRBD2 | TRBJ2-1 | TRBV30 | TGTGCCTGGTCACGGGGGGTAAACTACAATGAGCAGTTCTTC | CAWSRGVNYNEQFF
- | TRBD2 | TRBJ2-1 | TRBV7-2 | TGTGCCAGCAGCTTACGGGCGGGAGTTGGTGGCAATGAGCAGTTCTTC | CASSLRAGVGGNEQFF
- | - | TRBJ2-7 | TRBV7-2 | TGTGCCAGCAGCTTACTGCTAGCGAGAGTTGAGCAGTACTTC | CASSLLLARVEQYF
- | TRBD1 | TRBJ1-5 | TRBV19 | TGTGCCAGTAGTTCACGCGACAGGGCCACCTTTATACCAAGGCCCCAGCATTTT | CASSSRDRATFIPRPQHF
- | TRBD1 | TRBJ2-2 | TRBV5-1 | TGCGCCAGCAGCCCCACGCCCGGACAGGGGGGCGGGGAGCTGTTTTTT | CASSPTPGQGGGELFF
few | - | TRBJ1-1 | TRBV6-5 | TGTGCCAGCAGTTACTCCGGCGGGAACACTGAAGCTTTCTTT | CASSYSGGNTEAFF
- | - | TRBJ2-1 | TRBV4-3 | TGCGCCAGCAGCCAAGATCTAAGTGGGGCGGCCTACAATGAGCAGTTCTTC | CASSQDLSGAAYNEQFF
- | - | TRBJ2-7 | TRBV6-6 | TGTGCCAGCACCCTGGGGGGGCCGGAAACTTACGAGCAGTACTTC | CASTLGGPETYEQYF
- | TRBD1 | TRBJ1-2 | TRBV6-1 | TGTGCCAGCAGGCAACCGGGACAGGGTAGAGGCTACACCTTC | CASRQPGQGRGYTF
- | TRBD1 | TRBJ1-1 | TRBV5-1 | TGCGCCAGCAGTCAGGGACAGGGGACTGGTCACACTGAAGCTTTCTTT | CASSQGQGTGHTEAFF
- | TRBD1 | TRBJ1-4 | TRBV6-1 | TGTGCCAGCAGTGAACACAGGGGGAGGGAAAAACTGTTTTTT | CASSEHRGREKLFF
- | - | TRBJ2-7 | TRBV7-2 | TGTGCCAGCAGCTTTGGTCTAGAGCTCTACGAGCAGTACTTC | CASSFGLELYEQYF
once | TRBD2 | TRBJ2-7 | TRBV2 | TGTGCCAGCAGTGAAGCGGGACTAGCGGGGGGCTACGAGCAGTACTTC | CASSEAGLAGGYEQYF
- | - | TRBJ1-5 | TRBV7-6 | TGTGCCAGCAGCCCTAGGACAGATAGCAATCAGCCCCAGCATTTT | CASSPRTDSNQPQHF
few | TRBD2 | TRBJ2-1 | TRBV30 | TGTGCCTGGAGATTTATAGCGGGAGGGTTCGTTGGCAATGAGCAGTTCTTC | CAWRFIAGGFVGNEQFF
- | - | TRBJ2-2 | TRBV7-9 | TGTGCCAGCAGCCTACTGAGCGGAGAGGGCGGGGAGCTGTTTTTT | CASSLLSGEGGELFF
- | TRBD1 | TRBJ1-2 | TRBV5-4 | TGTGCCAGCAGCAACAGGGGGGTAGGCTATGGCTACACCTTC | CASSNRGVGYGYTF